The 18 T cell receptor beta chains below all came from one sample that was sequenced in a study of Ad26.COV2.S vaccination and SARS-CoV-2 variants. Treatment specified: 19 received Ad26.COV2.S at low or high dose, single or two shots; 5 received placebo; per-sample allocation not given. Sampling happened 63 days after the first vaccine or placebo injection. Data came from immunoSEQ multiplex PCR; TCRdb stores just in-frame clones and leaves some out. The sample has 350,000 to 450,000 clones, roughly 84% seen once. Material: peripheral blood, obtained in a trial of Ad26.COV2.S vaccine versus placebo. The receptors come from a person aged 18-65 years who received the Ad26.COV2.S COVID-19 vaccine or a placebo.

With regard to this clone: Different DNA sequences within this sample yield the same CDR3. The rearrangement links TRBV30 to TRBJ1-2, with 7 bases matching TRBD1. Per germline, CDR1 GTSNPN and CDR2 SVGIG (reference sequence). CDR3 length equals 12 residues. The junction had 2 bases not matched to a gene; V was cut back by 4 bases and J by 3 bases. The CDR3 DNA sequence: TGTGCCTGGACAGGGGGTGACTATGGCTACACCTTC. Residues: CAWTGGDYGYTF.

V is TRBV6-5 and J is TRBJ2-7; 8 bases match TRBD1. J was trimmed by 5 bases and V by 8 bases; bases with no gene match: 11. Looked up from germline, CDR1 is MNHEY and CDR2 is SVGAGI. CDR3 size: 14 residues. The CDR3 nucleotides are TGTGCCAGCCGCCAGGACAGGACAGGGAACGAGCAGTACTTC. It codes for CASRQDRTGNEQYF.

The chain joins TRBV4-1 to TRBJ1-1; the match to TRBD1 covers 11 bases. V gave up 4 bases and J gave up 7 bases; unmatched junction bases: 5. Germline V gives CDR1 MGHRA, CDR2 YSYEKL. The CDR3 covers 14 residues. The chain's CDR3 is CASSRGQGVSEAFF. The DNA of the CDR3 is TGCGCCAGCAGCCGGGGACAGGGGGTTAGTGAAGCTTTCTTT.

The genes are TRBV5-1 and TRBJ2-2; 11 bases fit TRBD1. Germline V CDR1 and CDR2: SGHRS, YFSETQ. CDR3 size: 18 residues. The ends lost 0 bases at V and 0 bases at J; junction bases unmatched: 4. As DNA, the CDR3 is TGCGCCAGCAGCTTGGAGGGGACAGGGGGGACGAACACCGGGGAGCTGTTTTTT. It encodes CASSLEGTGGTNTGELFF.

CDR3: CASSPRGTHGDEQYF. The CDR3 region has the DNA TGTGCCAGCTCACCTAGGGGGACGCATGGCGACGAGCAGTACTTC. The chain joins TRBV18 to TRBJ2-7; D possibly corresponds to TRBD1 (6 bases). The V gene lost 3 bases and the J gene lost 5 bases, with 17 bases spanning the gap. CDR3 length equals 15 residues. Germline V gene lookup returns CDR1 KGHSH and CDR2 LQKENI.

This clone was counted between two and nine times. At one boundary the junction diverges from the germline segment, which might be a read error. The chain links TRBV11-2 to TRBJ2-1; TRBD2 matches 10 bases. Per germline, CDR1 SGHAT and CDR2 FQNNGV. The CDR3 totals 16 residues. In DNA form, the CDR3 reads TGTGCCAGCAGCTTATTGAGCGGGGGGGCCTACGATGAGCAGTTCTTC. The encoded protein is CASSLLSGGAYDEQFF.

This chain links TRBV10-3 with TRBJ2-1, with 10 bases fitting TRBD2. Looked up from germline, CDR1 is ENHRY and CDR2 is SYGVKD. The CDR3 is 16 amino acids. The V and J ends lost 2 bases and 5 bases, in that order; junction bases with no gene match: 6. The CDR3 sequence: CAISEGASGGHNEQFF. In DNA, the CDR3 is TGTGCCATCAGTGAGGGAGCTAGCGGGGGTCACAATGAGCAGTTCTTC.

This rearrangement joins TRBV19 to TRBJ1-1; TRBD1 agrees at 7 bases. CDR3 length: 14 residues. V was clipped by 6 bases and J by 0 bases; unmatched bases: 4. In germline, CDR1 is LNHDA, CDR2 SQIVND (reference sequence). The CDR3 DNA sequence: TGTGCCAGTAGCCGGACAGGTATGAACACTGAAGCTTTCTTT. Residues: CASSRTGMNTEAFF.

The rearrangement uses TRBV12-3 or TRBV12-4 and TRBJ1-2, with D unresolved. The CDR3 runs 13 residues. Between the trimmed V and J ends, which lost 5 bases and 5 bases, there was a span of 12 bases. For the CDR3, the DNA is TGTGCCAGCAGTGCGGGTCTCTATTATGGCTACACCTTC. Protein product: CASSAGLYYGYTF.

The chain employs TRBV20-1 and TRBJ1-4, with D perhaps TRBD1 (6 bases). V dropped 6 bases and J dropped 7 bases, with 9 bases sitting between them. This CDR3 is 11 amino acids long. Per germline, CDR1 DFQATT and CDR2 SNEGSKA (reference sequence). The CDR3 protein is CSAGGGEKLFF. The CDR3 DNA follows: TGCAGTGCCGGGGGCGGTGAAAAACTGTTTTTT.

The CDR3 spells CASSRNIAGAEVLTDTQYF. As DNA, the CDR3 is TGTGCCAGCAGCCGAAACATAGCGGGCGCGGAGGTACTCACAGATACGCAGTATTTT. The rearrangement links TRBV7-3 to TRBJ2-3; 7 bases align to TRBD2. Unmatched junction bases numbered 19, after V lost 5 bases and J lost 2 bases. Germline V lookup: CDR1 SGHTA, CDR2 FQGTGA. The CDR3 length is 19 residues.

The DNA for the CDR3 is TGTGCCAGCAGTCCCGGACAGGGAATAAGAGGCTACACCTTC. It encodes CASSPGQGIRGYTF. The chain has TRBV25-1 and TRBJ1-2; 8 positions agree with TRBD1. The CDR3 is 14 amino acids. With 5 bases clipped from V and 8 bases from J, the junction kept 10 bases outside the gene matches. Germline CDR1 and CDR2: MGHDK and SYGVNS.

The chain has TRBV7-3 and TRBJ2-3; the match to TRBD2 covers 13 bases. J gave up 4 bases and V 7 bases, and 5 bases lay outside the gene matches. There are 15 residues in the CDR3. Germline loops: CDR1 SGHTA, CDR2 FQGTGA. This CDR3 is CASTLAGGQSDTQYF. CDR3 nucleotide sequence: TGTGCCAGCACACTAGCGGGGGGGCAGTCAGATACGCAGTATTTT.

The chain couples TRBV3-1 (or the pseudogene TRBV3-2) to TRBJ2-2; 8 bases map to TRBD2. Per germline, CDR1 LGHDT and CDR2 YNNKEL (reference sequence). V trimming: 2 bases; J trimming: 2 bases; junction bases outside the gene matches: 4. The CDR3 is made up of 16 amino acids. CDR3 protein: CASSQRGGLNTGELFF. The CDR3 DNA reads as TGTGCCAGCAGCCAACGGGGGGGCCTAAACACCGGGGAGCTGTTTTTT.

V and J are TRBV30 and TRBJ1-2, with TRBD1 as a possible D gene (6 bases). This CDR3 contains 11 residues. Germline CDR1 is GTSNPN and CDR2 is SVGIG (reference sequence). The V end was cut by 5 bases, the J end by 4 bases, with 8 bases between. In nucleotides, the CDR3 is TGTGCCTGGGGACAGACCTATGGCTACACCTTC. Translating it yields CAWGQTYGYTF.

The gene calls are TRBV6-5 and TRBJ2-2, with 7 bases that match TRBD1. Germline V gene lookup returns CDR1 MNHEY and CDR2 SVGAGI. There are 15 residues in the CDR3. V was pared by 5 bases and J by 2 bases, with 5 bases of the junction left unmatched. The CDR3 DNA follows: TGTGCCAGCAGTCGGGGACAGAAAAACACCGGGGAGCTGTTTTTT. Protein sequence: CASSRGQKNTGELFF.

The CDR3 protein is CASTPDGAGAGELFF. CDR3 sequence (DNA): TGTGCCAGCACCCCCGACGGGGCGGGGGCCGGGGAGCTGTTTTTT. The chain employs TRBV7-3 and TRBJ2-2, with 7 bases that match TRBD2. The CDR3 loop spans 15 amino acids. V was clipped by 7 bases and J by 6 bases; unmatched bases: 11. Germline V CDR1 and CDR2: SGHTA, FQGTGA. Full variable domain (remainder filled in from reference TRBV7-3 and TRBJ2-2): GAGVSQTPSNKVTEKGKYVELRCDPISGHTALYWYRQSLGQGPEFLIYFQGTGAADDSGLPNDRFFAVRPEGSVSTLKIQRTERGDSAVYLCASTPDGAGAGELFFGEGSRLTVL.

The genes are TRBV7-9 and TRBJ1-6; D is unclear. CDR1 is SEHNR and CDR2 is FQNEAQ in the germline V gene (reference sequence). Trimming stripped 6 bases from V and 6 bases from J, with 6 bases between. The CDR3 is 12 residues long. The chain's CDR3 is CASSLVNSPLHF. The DNA for the CDR3 is TGTGCCAGCAGTCTTGTTAATTCACCCCTCCACTTT.